This TCR beta chain was obtained from a study of regulatory T cells in long-lasting Graves disease. Time point noted: newly diagnosed GD, antithyroid drugs for less than 3 months. There was RNA extracted from PBMCs, and the TCR library was made from it. Arm-PCR of CDR3 regions with iRepertoire HTBI primers generated TCR beta libraries. TCRdb re-derived calls from the multiplex PCR reads in MiXCR, one entry per CDR3 protein. The profile shows about 470,000 distinct CDR3 sequences, more than 13% of them singletons. V shed 2 bases, J shed 6 bases, and the junction held 11 bases outside the gene matches. The CDR3 extends over 17 amino acids. This clonotype was observed a handful of times. The same specimen was also included in a second study, on T cells in Graves' hyperthyroidism and ophthalmopathy.

This sequence joins TRBV12-3 or TRBV12-4 and TRBJ2-2, with 8 bases lining up with TRBD1. The sequencing used peripheral blood mononuclear cells (PBMCs), collected at new diagnosis, from a patient treated with antithyroid drugs. The source is a woman aged 25 to 39 with Graves disease. The CDR3 DNA follows: TGTGCCAGCAGTTTAAGTCGCGGACAGGGTGGACCCGGGGAGCTGTTTTTT. It codes for CASSLSRGQGGPGELFF.